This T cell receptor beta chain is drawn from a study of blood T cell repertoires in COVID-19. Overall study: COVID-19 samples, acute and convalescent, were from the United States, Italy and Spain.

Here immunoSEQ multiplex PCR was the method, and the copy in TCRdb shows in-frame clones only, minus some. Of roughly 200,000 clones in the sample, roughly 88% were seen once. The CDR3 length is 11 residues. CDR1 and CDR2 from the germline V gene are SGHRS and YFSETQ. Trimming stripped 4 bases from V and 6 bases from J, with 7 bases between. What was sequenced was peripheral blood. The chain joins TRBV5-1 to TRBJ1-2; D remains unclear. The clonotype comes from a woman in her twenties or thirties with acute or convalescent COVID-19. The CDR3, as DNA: TGCGCCAGCAGCGAAGACAATGGCTACACCTTC. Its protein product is CASSEDNGYTF.